The table lists the clone carrying this T cell receptor (beta chain) with a few counts. Authors' methods: Reference gene primers were amplified, and this amplification served to estimate nucleated cell counts. Generated by immunoSEQ multiplex PCR, the TCRdb table keeps only in-frame clones and is missing some. Clonal size and the V and J genes are those of that table, whereas D and trimming came from the DNA. The profile shows around 250,000 clones, roughly 85% of them singletons. The V end was cut by 0 bases, the J end by 9 bases, with 11 bases between. Germline CDR1 is MGHRA and CDR2 is YSYEKL. The CDR3 runs to 14 residues. This specimen comes from a study of blood T cell repertoires in COVID-19. Study-level information: COVID-19 samples from acute and convalescent phases originated in the United States, Italy and Spain.

The source material was peripheral blood. The receptor was derived from a woman between 25 and 40 years old with active or convalescent COVID-19. The chain has TRBV4-1 and TRBJ1-4; D uncertain. In nucleotides, the CDR3 is TGCGCCAGCAGCCAAGATAGCCGCGGTCAAAAACTGTTTTTT. This encodes CASSQDSRGQKLFF.